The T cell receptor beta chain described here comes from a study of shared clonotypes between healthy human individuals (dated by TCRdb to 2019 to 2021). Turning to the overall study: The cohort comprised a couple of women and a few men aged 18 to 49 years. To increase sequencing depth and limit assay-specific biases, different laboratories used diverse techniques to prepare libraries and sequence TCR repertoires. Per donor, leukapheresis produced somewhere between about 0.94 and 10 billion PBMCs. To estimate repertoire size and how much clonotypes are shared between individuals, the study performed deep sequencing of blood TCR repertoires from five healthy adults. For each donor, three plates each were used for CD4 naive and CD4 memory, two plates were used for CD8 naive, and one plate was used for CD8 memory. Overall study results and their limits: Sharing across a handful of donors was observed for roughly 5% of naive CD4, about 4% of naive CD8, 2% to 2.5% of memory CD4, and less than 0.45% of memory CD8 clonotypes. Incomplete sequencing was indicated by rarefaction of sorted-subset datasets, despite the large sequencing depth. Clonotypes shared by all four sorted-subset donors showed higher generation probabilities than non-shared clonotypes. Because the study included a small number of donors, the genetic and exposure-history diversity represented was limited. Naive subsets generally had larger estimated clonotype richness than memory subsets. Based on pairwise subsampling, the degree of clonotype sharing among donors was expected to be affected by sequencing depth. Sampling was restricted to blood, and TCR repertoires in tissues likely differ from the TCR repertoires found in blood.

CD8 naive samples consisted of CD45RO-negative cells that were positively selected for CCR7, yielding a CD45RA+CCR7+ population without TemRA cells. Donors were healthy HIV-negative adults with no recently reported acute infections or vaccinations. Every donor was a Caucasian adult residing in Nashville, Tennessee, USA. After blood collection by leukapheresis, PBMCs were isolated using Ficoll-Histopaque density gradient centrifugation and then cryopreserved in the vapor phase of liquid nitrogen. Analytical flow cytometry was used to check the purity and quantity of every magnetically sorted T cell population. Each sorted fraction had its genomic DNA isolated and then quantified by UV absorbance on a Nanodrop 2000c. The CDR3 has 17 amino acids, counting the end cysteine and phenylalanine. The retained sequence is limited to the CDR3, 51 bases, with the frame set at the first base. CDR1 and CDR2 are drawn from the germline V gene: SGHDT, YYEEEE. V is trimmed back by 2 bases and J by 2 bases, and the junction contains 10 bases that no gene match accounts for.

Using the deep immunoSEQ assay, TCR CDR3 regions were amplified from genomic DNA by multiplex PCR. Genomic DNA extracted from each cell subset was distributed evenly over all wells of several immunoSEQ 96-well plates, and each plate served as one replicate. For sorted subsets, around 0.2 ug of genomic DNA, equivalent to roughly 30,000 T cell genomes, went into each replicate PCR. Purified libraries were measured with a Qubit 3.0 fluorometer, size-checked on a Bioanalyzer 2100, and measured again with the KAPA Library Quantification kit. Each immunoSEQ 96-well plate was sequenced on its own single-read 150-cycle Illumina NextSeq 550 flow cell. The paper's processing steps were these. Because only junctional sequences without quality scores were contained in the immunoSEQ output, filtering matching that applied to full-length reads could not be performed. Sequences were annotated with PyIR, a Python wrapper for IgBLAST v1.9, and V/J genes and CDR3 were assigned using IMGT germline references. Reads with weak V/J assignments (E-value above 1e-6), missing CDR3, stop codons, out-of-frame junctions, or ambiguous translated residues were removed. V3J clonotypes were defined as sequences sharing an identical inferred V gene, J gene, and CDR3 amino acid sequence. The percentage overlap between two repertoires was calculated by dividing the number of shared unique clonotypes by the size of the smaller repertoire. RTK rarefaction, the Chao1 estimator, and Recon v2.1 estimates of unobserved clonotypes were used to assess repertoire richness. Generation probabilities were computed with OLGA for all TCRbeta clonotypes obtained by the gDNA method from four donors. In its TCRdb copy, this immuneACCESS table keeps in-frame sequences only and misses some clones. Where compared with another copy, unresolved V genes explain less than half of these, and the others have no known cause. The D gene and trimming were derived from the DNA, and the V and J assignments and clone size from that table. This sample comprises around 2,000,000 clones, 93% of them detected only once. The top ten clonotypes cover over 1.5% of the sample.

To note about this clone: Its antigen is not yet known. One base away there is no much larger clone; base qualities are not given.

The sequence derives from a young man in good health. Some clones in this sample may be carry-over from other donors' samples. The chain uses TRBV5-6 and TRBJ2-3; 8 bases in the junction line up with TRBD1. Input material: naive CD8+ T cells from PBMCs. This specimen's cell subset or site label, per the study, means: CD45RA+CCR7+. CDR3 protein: CASSFGTGLTFTDTQYF. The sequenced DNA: TGTGCCAGCAGCTTTGGGACAGGCCTTACTTTCACAGATACGCAGTATTTT.